This entry is about one T cell receptor beta chain. This entry comes from a study of control samples from healthy donors and cancer patients. Libraries were prepared by immunoSEQ multiplex PCR; TCRdb keeps only in-frame clonotypes and omits some of them. The table includes approximately 110,000 clones, approximately 89% detected once. The CDR3 is 17 residues long. CDR1 and CDR2 from the germline V gene are LGHNA and YNFKEQ. Trimming removed 0 bases from V and 6 bases from J; junction bases left unmatched: 12. The TCR comes from a woman aged 18-29 years in good health. The sequenced material came from blood. The V gene is TRBV4-2, the J gene TRBJ2-7; 9 bases are a match to TRBD2. The CDR3 DNA sequence: TGTGCCAGCAGCCAAGATGCTGGGACTAGCAGGATTGGCGAGCAGTACTTC. Translation: CASSQDAGTSRIGEQYF.